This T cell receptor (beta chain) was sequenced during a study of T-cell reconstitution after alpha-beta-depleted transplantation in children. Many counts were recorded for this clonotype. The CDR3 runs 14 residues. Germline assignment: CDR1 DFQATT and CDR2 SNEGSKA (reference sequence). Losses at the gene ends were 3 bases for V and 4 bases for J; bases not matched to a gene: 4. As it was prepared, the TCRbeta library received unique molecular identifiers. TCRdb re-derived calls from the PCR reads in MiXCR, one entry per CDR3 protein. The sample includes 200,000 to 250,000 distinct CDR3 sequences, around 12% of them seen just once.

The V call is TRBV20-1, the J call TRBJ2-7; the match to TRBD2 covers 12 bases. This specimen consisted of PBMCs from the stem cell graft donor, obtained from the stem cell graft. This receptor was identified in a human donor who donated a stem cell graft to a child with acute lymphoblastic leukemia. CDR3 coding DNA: TGCAGTGCTAGGGGACTAGCGGGTGTTTACGAGCAGTACTTC. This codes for CSARGLAGVYEQYF.